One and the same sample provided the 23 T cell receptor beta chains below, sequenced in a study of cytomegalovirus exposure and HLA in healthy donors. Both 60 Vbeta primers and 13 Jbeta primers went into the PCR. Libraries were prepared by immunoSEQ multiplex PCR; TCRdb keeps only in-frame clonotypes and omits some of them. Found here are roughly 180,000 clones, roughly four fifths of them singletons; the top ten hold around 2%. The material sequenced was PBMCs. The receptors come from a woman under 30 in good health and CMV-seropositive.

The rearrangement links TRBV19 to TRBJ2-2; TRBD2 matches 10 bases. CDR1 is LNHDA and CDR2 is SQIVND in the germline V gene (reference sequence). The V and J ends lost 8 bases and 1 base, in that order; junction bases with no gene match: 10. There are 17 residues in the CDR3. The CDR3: CASSNIWTSGNTGELFF. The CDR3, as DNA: TGTGCCAGTTCAAACATATGGACTAGCGGGAACACCGGGGAGCTGTTTTTT.

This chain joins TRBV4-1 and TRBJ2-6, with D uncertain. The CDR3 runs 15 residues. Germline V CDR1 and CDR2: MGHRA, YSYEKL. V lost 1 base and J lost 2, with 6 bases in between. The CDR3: CASSQGRAGANVLTF. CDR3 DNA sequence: TGCGCCAGCAGCCAAGGTCGGGCTGGGGCCAACGTCCTGACTTTC.

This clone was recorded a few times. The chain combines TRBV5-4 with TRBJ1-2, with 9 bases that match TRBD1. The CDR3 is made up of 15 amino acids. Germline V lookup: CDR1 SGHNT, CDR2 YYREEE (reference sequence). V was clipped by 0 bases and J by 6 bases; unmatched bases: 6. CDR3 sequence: CASSLGAGQGNGYTF. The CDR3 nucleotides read TGTGCCAGCAGCTTGGGGGCCGGACAGGGGAATGGCTACACCTTC. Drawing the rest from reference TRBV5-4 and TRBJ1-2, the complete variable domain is ETGVTQSPTHLIKTRGQQVTLRCSSQSGHNTVSWYQQALGQGPQFIFQYYREEENGRGNFPPRFSGLQFPNYSSELNVNALELDDSALYLCASSLGAGQGNGYTFGSGTRLTVV.

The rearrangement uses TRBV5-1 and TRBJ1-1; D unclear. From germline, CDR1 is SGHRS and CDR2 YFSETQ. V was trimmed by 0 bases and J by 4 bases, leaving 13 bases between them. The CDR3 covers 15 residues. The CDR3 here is CASSLETGWGTEAFF. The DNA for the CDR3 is TGCGCCAGCAGCTTGGAAACGGGGTGGGGCACTGAAGCTTTCTTT.

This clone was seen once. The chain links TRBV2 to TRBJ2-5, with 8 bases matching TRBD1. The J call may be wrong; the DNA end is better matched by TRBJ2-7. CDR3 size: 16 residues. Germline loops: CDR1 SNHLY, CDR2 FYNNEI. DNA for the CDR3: TGTGCCAGCAGTCTTACAGGGGGTGATGCCCGTTACGAGCAGTACTTC. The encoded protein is CASSLTGGDARYEQYF.

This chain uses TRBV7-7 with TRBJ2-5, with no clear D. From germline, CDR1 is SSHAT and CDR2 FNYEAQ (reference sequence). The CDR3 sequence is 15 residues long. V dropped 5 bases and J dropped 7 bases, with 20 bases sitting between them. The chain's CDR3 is CASSPSPDGGRTQYF. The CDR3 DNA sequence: TGTGCCAGCAGCCCAAGTCCCGACGGCGGCAGGACCCAGTACTTC.

The CDR3 sequence is CASSLEAGGYGYTF. The CDR3 coding sequence is TGTGCCAGCAGCTTGGAGGCAGGGGGATATGGCTACACCTTC. V usage is TRBV5-4 and J usage is TRBJ1-2; 7 bases match TRBD1. This CDR3 is 14 amino acids long. In germline, CDR1 is SGHNT, CDR2 YYREEE (reference sequence). Germline trimming cut 0 bases from V and 5 bases from J; bases unmatched to any gene: 4.

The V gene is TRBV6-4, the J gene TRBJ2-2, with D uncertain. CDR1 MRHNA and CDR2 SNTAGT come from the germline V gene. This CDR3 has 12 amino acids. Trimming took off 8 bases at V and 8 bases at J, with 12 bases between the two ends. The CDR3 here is CASGPETGELFF. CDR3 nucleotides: TGTGCCAGCGGCCCCGAAACGGGGGAGCTGTTTTTT.

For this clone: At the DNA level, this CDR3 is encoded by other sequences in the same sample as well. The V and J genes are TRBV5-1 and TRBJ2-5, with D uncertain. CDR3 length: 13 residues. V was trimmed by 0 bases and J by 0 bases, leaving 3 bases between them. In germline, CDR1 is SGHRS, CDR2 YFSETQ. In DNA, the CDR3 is TGCGCCAGCAGCTTGGCTTACCAAGAGACCCAGTACTTC. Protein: CASSLAYQETQYF.

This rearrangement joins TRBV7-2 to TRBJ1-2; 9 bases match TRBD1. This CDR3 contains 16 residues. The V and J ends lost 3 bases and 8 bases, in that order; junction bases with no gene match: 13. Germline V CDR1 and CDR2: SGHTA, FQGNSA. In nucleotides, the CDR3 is TGTGCCAGCAGCTTGGGTGGGACAGGGACATTATACGGCTACACCTTC. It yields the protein CASSLGGTGTLYGYTF.

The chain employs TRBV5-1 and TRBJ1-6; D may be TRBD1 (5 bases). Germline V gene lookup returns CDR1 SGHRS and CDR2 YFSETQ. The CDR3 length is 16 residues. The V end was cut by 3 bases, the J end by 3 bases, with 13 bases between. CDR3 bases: TGCGCCAGCAGCTGGGGGGGAGACATCTATAATTCACCCCTCCACTTT. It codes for CASSWGGDIYNSPLHF. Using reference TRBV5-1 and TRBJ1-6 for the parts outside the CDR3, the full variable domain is KAGVTQTPRYLIKTRGQQVTLSCSPISGHRSVSWYQQTPGQGLQFLFEYFSETQRNKGNFPGRFSGRQFSNSRSEMNVSTLELGDSALYLCASSWGGDIYNSPLHFGNGTRLTVT.

The CDR3 DNA follows: TGTGCCACCCTCGAGGGCGCAGGGAACACCGGGGAGCTGTTTTTT. Protein: CATLEGAGNTGELFF. The chain uses TRBV28 and TRBJ2-2; tentatively, D is TRBD2 (5 bases). The V and J ends lost 10 bases and 1 base respectively, with 16 bases between them. The CDR3 consists of 15 residues. Germline V lookup: CDR1 MDHEN, CDR2 SYDVKM. Together with reference TRBV28 and TRBJ2-2, the CDR3 gives the full variable domain: DVKVTQSSRYLVKRTGEKVFLECVQDMDHENMFWYRQDPGLGLRLIYFSYDVKMKEKGDIPEGYSVSREKKERFSLILESASTNQTSMYLCATLEGAGNTGELFFGEGSRLTVL.

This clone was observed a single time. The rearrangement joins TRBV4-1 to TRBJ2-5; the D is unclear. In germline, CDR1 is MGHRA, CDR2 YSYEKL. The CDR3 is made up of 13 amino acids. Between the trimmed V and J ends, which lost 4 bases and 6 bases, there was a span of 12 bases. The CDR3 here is CASSPDTEKTQYF. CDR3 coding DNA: TGCGCCAGCAGCCCAGACACGGAGAAGACCCAGTACTTC.

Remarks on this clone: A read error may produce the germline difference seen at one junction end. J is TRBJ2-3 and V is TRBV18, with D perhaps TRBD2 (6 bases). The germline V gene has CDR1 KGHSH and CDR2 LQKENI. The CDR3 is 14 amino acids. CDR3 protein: CASSPLASADTQYF. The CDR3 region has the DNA TGTGCCAGCTCACCCTTGGCTAGCGCAGATACGCAATATTTT.

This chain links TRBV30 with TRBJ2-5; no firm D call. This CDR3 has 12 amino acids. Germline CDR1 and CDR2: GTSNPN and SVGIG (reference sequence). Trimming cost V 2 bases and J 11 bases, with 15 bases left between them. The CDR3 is CAWSPGPGRQYF. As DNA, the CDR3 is TGTGCCTGGAGTCCTGGTCCTGGCCGACAGTACTTC.

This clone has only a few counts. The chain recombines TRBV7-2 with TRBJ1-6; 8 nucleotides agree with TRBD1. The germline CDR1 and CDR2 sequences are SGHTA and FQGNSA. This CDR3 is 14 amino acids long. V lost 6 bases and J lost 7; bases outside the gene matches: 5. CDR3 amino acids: CASRVQGGNSPLHF. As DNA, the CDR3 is TGTGCCAGCAGGGTACAGGGGGGGAATTCACCCCTCCACTTT.

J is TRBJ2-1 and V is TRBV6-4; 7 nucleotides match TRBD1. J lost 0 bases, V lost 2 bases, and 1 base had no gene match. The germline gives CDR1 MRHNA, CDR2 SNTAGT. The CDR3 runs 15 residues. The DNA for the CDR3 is TGTGCCAGCAGTGACGGGGACAGCTCCTACAATGAGCAGTTCTTC. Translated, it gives CASSDGDSSYNEQFF.

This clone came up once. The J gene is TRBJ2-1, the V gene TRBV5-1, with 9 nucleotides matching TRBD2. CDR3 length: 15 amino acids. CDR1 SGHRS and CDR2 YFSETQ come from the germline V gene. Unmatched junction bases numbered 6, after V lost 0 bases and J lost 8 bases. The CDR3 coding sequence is TGCGCCAGCAGCTTGGGGCTAGCGGGGATCGATGAGCAGTTCTTC. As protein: CASSLGLAGIDEQFF. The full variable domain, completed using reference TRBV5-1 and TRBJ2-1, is KAGVTQTPRYLIKTRGQQVTLSCSPISGHRSVSWYQQTPGQGLQFLFEYFSETQRNKGNFPGRFSGRQFSNSRSEMNVSTLELGDSALYLCASSLGLAGIDEQFFGPGTRLTVL.

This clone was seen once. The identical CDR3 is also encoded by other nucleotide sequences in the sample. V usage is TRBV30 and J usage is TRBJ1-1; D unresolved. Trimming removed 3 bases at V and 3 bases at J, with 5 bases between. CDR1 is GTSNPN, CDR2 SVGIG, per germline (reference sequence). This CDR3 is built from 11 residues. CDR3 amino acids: CAWRRDTEAFF. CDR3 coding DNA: TGTGCCTGGAGGCGCGACACTGAAGCTTTCTTT.

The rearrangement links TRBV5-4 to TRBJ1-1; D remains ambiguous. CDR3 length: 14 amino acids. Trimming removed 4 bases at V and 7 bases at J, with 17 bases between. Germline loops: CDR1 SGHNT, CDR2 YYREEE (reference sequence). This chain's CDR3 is CASSPTTTGREAFF. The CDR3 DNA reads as TGTGCCAGCAGCCCGACTACGACCGGACGTGAAGCTTTCTTT.

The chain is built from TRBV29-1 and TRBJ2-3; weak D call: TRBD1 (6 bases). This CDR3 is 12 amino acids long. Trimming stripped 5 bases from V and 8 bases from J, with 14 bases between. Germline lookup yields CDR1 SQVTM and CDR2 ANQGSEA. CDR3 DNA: TGCAGCGTTCGCCCAGGGACAACTACGCAGTATTTT. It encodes CSVRPGTTTQYF.

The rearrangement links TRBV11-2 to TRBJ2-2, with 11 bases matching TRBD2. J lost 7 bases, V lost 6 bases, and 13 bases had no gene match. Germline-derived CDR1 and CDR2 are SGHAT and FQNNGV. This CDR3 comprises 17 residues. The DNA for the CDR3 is TGTGCCAGCAGTGCTTTTAGCGGGGGGGCCCGCGGCGGGGAGCTGTTTTTT. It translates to CASSAFSGGARGGELFF.

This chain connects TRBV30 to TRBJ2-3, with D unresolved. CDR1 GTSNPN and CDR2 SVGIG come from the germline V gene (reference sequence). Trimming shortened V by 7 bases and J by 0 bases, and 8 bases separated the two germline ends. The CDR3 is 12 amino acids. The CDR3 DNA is TGTGCCTCGCGGAGCAGCACAGATACGCAGTATTTT. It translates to CASRSSTDTQYF.